This T cell receptor beta chain comes out of a study of T cell changes during pregnancy in multiple sclerosis. V lost 4 bases and J lost 2, with 18 bases in between. This CDR3 has 16 amino acids. Germline V lookup: CDR1 SGHDT, CDR2 YYEEEE. Assay used: immunoSEQ multiplex PCR; TCRdb lists only in-frame clones, some missing. The table includes tens of thousands of clones, 75% to 90% detected once. The chain is built from TRBV5-6 and TRBJ1-2; the D gene is possibly TRBD1 (6 bases). The sequence was collected from a female donor with multiple sclerosis, enrolled in a pregnancy study. Material: CD8+ T cells from peripheral blood mononuclear cells, obtained after pregnancy. The DNA of the CDR3 is TGTGCCAGCAGCGGGAGGGGGGCAGCGCTAAACTATGGCTACACCTTC. It yields the protein CASSGRGAALNYGYTF.